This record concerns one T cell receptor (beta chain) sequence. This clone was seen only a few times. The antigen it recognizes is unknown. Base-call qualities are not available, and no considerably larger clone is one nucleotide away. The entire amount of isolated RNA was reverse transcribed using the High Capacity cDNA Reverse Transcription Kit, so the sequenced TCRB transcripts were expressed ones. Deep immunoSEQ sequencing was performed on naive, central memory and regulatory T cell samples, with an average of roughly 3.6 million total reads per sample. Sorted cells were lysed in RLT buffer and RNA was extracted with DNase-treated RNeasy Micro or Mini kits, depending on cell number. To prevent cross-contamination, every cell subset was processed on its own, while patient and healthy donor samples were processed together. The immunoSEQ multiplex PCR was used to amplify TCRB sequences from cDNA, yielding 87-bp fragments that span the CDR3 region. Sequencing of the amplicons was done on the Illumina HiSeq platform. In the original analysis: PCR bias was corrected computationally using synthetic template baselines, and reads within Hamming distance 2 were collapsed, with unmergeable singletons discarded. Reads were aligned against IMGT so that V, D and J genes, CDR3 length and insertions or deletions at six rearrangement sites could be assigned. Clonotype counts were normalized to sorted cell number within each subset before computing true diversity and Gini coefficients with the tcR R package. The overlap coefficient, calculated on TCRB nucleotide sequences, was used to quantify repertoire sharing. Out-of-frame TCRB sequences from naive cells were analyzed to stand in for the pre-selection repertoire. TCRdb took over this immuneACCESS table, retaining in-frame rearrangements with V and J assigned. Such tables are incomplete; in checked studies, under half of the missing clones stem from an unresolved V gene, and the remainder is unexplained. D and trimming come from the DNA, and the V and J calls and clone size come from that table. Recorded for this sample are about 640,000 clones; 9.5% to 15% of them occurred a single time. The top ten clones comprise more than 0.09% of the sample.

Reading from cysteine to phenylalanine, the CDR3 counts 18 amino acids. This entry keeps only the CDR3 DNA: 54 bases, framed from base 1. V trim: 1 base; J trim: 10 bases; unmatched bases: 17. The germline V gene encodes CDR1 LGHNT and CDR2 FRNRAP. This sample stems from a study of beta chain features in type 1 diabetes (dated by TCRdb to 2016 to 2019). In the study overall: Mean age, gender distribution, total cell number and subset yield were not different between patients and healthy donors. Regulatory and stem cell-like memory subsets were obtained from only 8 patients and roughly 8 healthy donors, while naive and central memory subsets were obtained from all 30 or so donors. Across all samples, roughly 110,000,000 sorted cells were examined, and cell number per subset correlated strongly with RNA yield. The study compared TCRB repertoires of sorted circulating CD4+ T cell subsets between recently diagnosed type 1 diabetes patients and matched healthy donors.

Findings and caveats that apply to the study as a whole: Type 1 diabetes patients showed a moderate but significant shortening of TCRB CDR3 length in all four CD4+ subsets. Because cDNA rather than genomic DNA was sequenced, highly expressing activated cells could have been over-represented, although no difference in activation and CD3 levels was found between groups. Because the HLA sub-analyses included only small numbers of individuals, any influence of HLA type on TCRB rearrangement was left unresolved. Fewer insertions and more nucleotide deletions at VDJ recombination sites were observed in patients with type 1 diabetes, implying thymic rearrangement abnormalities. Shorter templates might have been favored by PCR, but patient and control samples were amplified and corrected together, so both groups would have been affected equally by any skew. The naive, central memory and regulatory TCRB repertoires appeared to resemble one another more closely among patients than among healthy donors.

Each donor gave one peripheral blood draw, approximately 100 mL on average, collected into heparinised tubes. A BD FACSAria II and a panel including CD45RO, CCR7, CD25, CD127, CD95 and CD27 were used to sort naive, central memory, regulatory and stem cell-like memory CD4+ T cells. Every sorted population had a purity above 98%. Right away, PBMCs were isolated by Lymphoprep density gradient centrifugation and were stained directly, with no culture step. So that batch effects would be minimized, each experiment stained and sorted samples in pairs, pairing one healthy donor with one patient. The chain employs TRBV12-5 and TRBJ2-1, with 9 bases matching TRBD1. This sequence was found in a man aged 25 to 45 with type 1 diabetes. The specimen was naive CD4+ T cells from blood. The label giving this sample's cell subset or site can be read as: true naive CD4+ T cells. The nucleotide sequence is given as TGTGCTAGTGGTTTGGACCCCTCCCTCCGACAGGGGGTAGGGGAGCAGTTCTTC. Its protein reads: CASGLDPSLRQGVGEQFF.